Given below is one T cell receptor (beta chain) in context. Losses at the gene ends were 2 bases for V and 6 bases for J; bases not matched to a gene: 15. Per the germline V gene, CDR1 is SGHDT and CDR2 is YYEEEE. CDR3 length: 17 amino acids. Clones were sequenced by immunoSEQ multiplex PCR, and TCRdb holds only the in-frame ones, with some missing. Of over 90,000 clones listed, around nine tenths are singletons. The data were obtained in a study of T cell changes during pregnancy in multiple sclerosis. The V and J genes are TRBV5-6 and TRBJ1-2; the match to TRBD1 covers 8 bases. This receptor was identified in a female donor in good health, enrolled as a control in a pregnancy study. This material consisted of peripheral blood, taken in the second trimester of pregnancy. This chain's CDR3 is CASSFEGRGRGMDGYTF. Here the CDR3 DNA reads TGTGCCAGCAGCTTTGAGGGCAGGGGGCGCGGGATGGATGGCTACACCTTC.